A selection of T cell receptor beta chains follows, all from one sample in a study of T-cell memory formation after mild COVID-19. TCRdb redid the calling of the 5' RACE reads with MiXCR, one entry per CDR3 protein. The profile shows under 400,000 distinct CDR3 sequences, 21% of them singletons. The sample taken for sequencing was PBMCs or a T cell subset sorted from them (not recorded which). The source is an adult woman who had mild COVID-19 (a few samples of this study predate the infection). Cell type and time point are not known. The CDR3 runs from the conserved cysteine through the conserved F or W. Each record gives: J gene, clone size, D gene, V gene, CDR3 DNA, CDR3 protein. The D gene is left open where the match is weak. Clone size is shown for a subset of rows, as once, few, many or a class of expanded clone.

J: TRBJ2-5
size: NA
D: NA
V: TRBV30
DNA: TGTGCCTGGAGTAGAGGAAGCGGTCCCGAAGAGACCCAGTACTTC
CDR3: CAWSRGSGPEETQYF

J: TRBJ1-1
size: NA
D: TRBD1
V: TRBV10-2
DNA: TGCGCCAGCCAGGGGGGGACTGAAGCTTTCTTT
CDR3: CASQGGTEAFF

J: TRBJ2-5
size: few
D: TRBD2
V: TRBV28
DNA: TGTGCCAGCAGTTTCCCGGGGAGCGGGGGGGCCGAGCAGACCCAGTACTTC
CDR3: CASSFPGSGGAEQTQYF

J: TRBJ1-1
size: NA
D: NA
V: TRBV18
DNA: TGTGCCAGCTCACCAGATCGCGCATTGAACACTGAAGCTTTCTTT
CDR3: CASSPDRALNTEAFF

J: TRBJ2-7
size: few
D: TRBD2
V: TRBV6-5
DNA: TGTGCCAGCAGTCGGAGCGGGGGGTACGAGCAGTACTTC
CDR3: CASSRSGGYEQYF

J: TRBJ1-1
size: many
D: TRBD1
V: TRBV4-2
DNA: TGTGCCAGCAGCCAAGATCATACAGGGGCAGGGGCTGAAGCTTTCTTT
CDR3: CASSQDHTGAGAEAFF

J: TRBJ2-1
size: few
D: NA
V: TRBV11-2
DNA: TGTGCCAGCAGCCCATACTCGAGGGTTTACAATGAGCAGTTCTTC
CDR3: CASSPYSRVYNEQFF

J: TRBJ2-3
size: few
D: NA
V: TRBV5-1
DNA: TGCGCCAGCAGCTCCGGGACAACGGGAGATACGCAGTATTTT
CDR3: CASSSGTTGDTQYF

J: TRBJ2-7
size: NA
D: TRBD1
V: TRBV6-5
DNA: TGTGCCAGCCGTACGTCCAGGGGGCGCTTCGAGCAGTACTTC
CDR3: CASRTSRGRFEQYF

J: TRBJ2-3
size: few
D: TRBD1
V: TRBV7-9
DNA: TGTGCCAGCAGCTCACGAAACCGGGACAGGGATGGGGTAGATACGCAGTATTTT
CDR3: CASSSRNRDRDGVDTQYF

J: TRBJ1-1
size: NA
D: NA
V: TRBV29-1
DNA: TGCAGCGGCATGGGTAATGGTCCTGAAGCTTTCTTT
CDR3: CSGMGNGPEAFF

J: TRBJ2-7
size: NA
D: TRBD1
V: TRBV6-2/TRBV6-3
DNA: TGTGCCAGCAGTTACTCGGGGACAGCCTTATCCTACGAGCAGTACTTC
CDR3: CASSYSGTALSYEQYF

J: TRBJ1-2
size: few
D: NA
V: TRBV12-3/TRBV12-4
DNA: TGTGCCAGCAGTCCGCGCGACGGGGATGGCTACACCTTC
CDR3: CASSPRDGDGYTF

J: TRBJ1-1
size: NA
D: NA
V: TRBV20-1
DNA: TGCAGTGCTAGACCAGGACAAGTTAACACTGAAGCTTTCTTT
CDR3: CSARPGQVNTEAFF

J: TRBJ2-7
size: few
D: NA
V: TRBV7-6
DNA: TGTGCCAGCAGCTTAGCCCAGCGCTCCTACGAGCAGTACTTC
CDR3: CASSLAQRSYEQYF

J: TRBJ2-3
size: few
D: NA
V: TRBV30
DNA: TGTGCCTGCCCCCGGCAGGGTCTTAGCACAGATACGCAGTATTTT
CDR3: CACPRQGLSTDTQYF

J: TRBJ1-2
size: NA
D: TRBD1
V: TRBV2
DNA: TGTGCCAGCAGTGAAGTCAGGGGGGGCTATGGCTACACCTTC
CDR3: CASSEVRGGYGYTF

J: TRBJ2-3
size: NA
D: TRBD2
V: TRBV12-3/TRBV12-4
DNA: TGTGCCAGCAACCGCTGGGGTAGCGGGGATACGCAGTATTTT
CDR3: CASNRWGSGDTQYF

J: TRBJ2-7
size: few
D: TRBD2
V: TRBV27
DNA: TGTGCCAGCAGTTTAGCGGGGGGGCGCGTTTACGAGCAGTACTTC
CDR3: CASSLAGGRVYEQYF

J: TRBJ2-2
size: NA
D: TRBD2
V: TRBV7-3
DNA: TGTGCCAGCAGCTTAAATGTAGCGGGGATCACCGGGGAGCTGTTTTTT
CDR3: CASSLNVAGITGELFF

J: TRBJ1-4
size: NA
D: TRBD1
V: TRBV5-1
DNA: TGCGCCAGCAGCTTGGGGCAAGGGACAGGGGAAAAACTGTTTTTT
CDR3: CASSLGQGTGEKLFF

J: TRBJ1-6
size: NA
D: NA
V: TRBV6-4
DNA: TGTGCCAGCAGTGACTCTGGCGCAGGGACTTCACCCCTCCACTTT
CDR3: CASSDSGAGTSPLHF

J: TRBJ1-5
size: once
D: TRBD1
V: TRBV6-2/TRBV6-3
DNA: TGTGCCAGCACGCGACAGGGGAGTCAGCCCCAGCATTTT
CDR3: CASTRQGSQPQHF

J: TRBJ1-5
size: NA
D: TRBD1
V: TRBV5-6
DNA: TGTGCCAGCAGCCGACAAGACAGGGGTGGTAATCAGCCCCAGCATTTT
CDR3: CASSRQDRGGNQPQHF

J: TRBJ1-4
size: many
D: NA
V: TRBV7-2
DNA: TGTGCCAGCAGCCGCACCACCGGGGCCCCGGAGGGGAAACTGTTTTTT
CDR3: CASSRTTGAPEGKLFF

J: TRBJ1-2
size: NA
D: TRBD1
V: TRBV20-1
DNA: TGCAGTGCGAGCGGGGAATCAGGGGGGTACTATGGCTACACCTTC
CDR3: CSASGESGGYYGYTF

J: TRBJ2-5
size: few
D: TRBD2
V: TRBV5-1
DNA: TGCGCCAGCAGCTACTCTAGCGGGGAGACCCAGTACTTC
CDR3: CASSYSSGETQYF

J: TRBJ2-1
size: NA
D: NA
V: TRBV10-3
DNA: TGTGCCATCAGTCTACTAGACAATGAGCAGTTCTTC
CDR3: CAISLLDNEQFF

J: TRBJ2-1
size: few
D: TRBD2
V: TRBV2
DNA: TGTGCCAGCAGTGTATCTAGCGGGGGGGGCGATGAGCAGTTCTTC
CDR3: CASSVSSGGGDEQFF

J: TRBJ1-1
size: few
D: NA
V: TRBV9
DNA: TGTGCCAGCAGCGTCGGGACCTCTGGGACTGAAGCTTTCTTT
CDR3: CASSVGTSGTEAFF

J: TRBJ2-5
size: few
D: TRBD1
V: TRBV7-2
DNA: TGTGCCAGCAGCTCCGGACAGGTCTTCCGAGAGACCCAGTACTTC
CDR3: CASSSGQVFRETQYF

J: TRBJ2-1
size: NA
D: NA
V: TRBV5-6
DNA: TGTGCCAGCAGCTCCGGGAATCCCCCCAATGAGCAGTTCTTC
CDR3: CASSSGNPPNEQFF

J: TRBJ1-2
size: NA
D: TRBD1
V: TRBV9
DNA: TGTGCCGGGAATGACAGGGACGATGGCTACACCTTC
CDR3: CAGNDRDDGYTF

J: TRBJ2-1
size: many
D: TRBD2
V: TRBV6-5
DNA: TGTGCCAGCAGTTACTCCGGGCTAGCGGGAGGCAATGAGCAGTTCTTC
CDR3: CASSYSGLAGGNEQFF

J: TRBJ1-2
size: NA
D: TRBD1
V: TRBV6-5
DNA: TGTGCCAGCAGTTACCCTGGACAGGCCGGCACCTTC
CDR3: CASSYPGQAGTF

J: TRBJ2-2
size: few
D: TRBD2
V: TRBV20-1
DNA: TGCAGTGCTAGAGATCTTGGCGGGGGAGCTAACACCGGGGAGCTGTTTTTT
CDR3: CSARDLGGGANTGELFF

J: TRBJ1-6
size: many
D: NA
V: TRBV12-3/TRBV12-4
DNA: TGTGCCAGCAGTTGGACAGATAATTCACCCCTCCACTTT
CDR3: CASSWTDNSPLHF

J: TRBJ2-5
size: many
D: TRBD2
V: TRBV4-2
DNA: TGTGCCAGCAGCCAGACTAGCGGGGTCCAAGAGACCCAGTACTTC
CDR3: CASSQTSGVQETQYF

J: TRBJ1-1
size: NA
D: TRBD1
V: TRBV30
DNA: TGTGCCTGGAGTGTACGCCGACAGGGGAACACTGAAGCTTTCTTT
CDR3: CAWSVRRQGNTEAFF

J: TRBJ2-1
size: many
D: TRBD2
V: TRBV5-1
DNA: TGCGCCAGCAGCTTGGTACCGGGACTAGCGGGAGGTAACGAGCAGTTCTTC
CDR3: CASSLVPGLAGGNEQFF

J: TRBJ2-1
size: NA
D: NA
V: TRBV20-1
DNA: TGCAGTGCTAGAGATCTTGCCGGGGCTGGCAATGAGCAGTTCTTC
CDR3: CSARDLAGAGNEQFF

J: TRBJ2-7
size: NA
D: NA
V: TRBV20-1
DNA: TGCAGTTCAGGGCAGGGCGAGCAGTACTTC
CDR3: CSSGQGEQYF

J: TRBJ2-7
size: NA
D: NA
V: TRBV15
DNA: TGTGCCACCAGCAGCCTCCCCACGGGACCGTACGAGCAGTACTTC
CDR3: CATSSLPTGPYEQYF

J: TRBJ2-7
size: NA
D: TRBD2
V: TRBV6-5
DNA: TGTGCCAGCAGGCCCGGGGGGGTCTCCTACGAGCAGTACTTC
CDR3: CASRPGGVSYEQYF

J: TRBJ2-7
size: NA
D: NA
V: TRBV5-1
DNA: TGCGCCAGCAGCACCCACCCCGGGGCCTCCTACGAGCAGTACTTC
CDR3: CASSTHPGASYEQYF

J: TRBJ1-1
size: few
D: NA
V: TRBV7-8
DNA: TGTGCCAGCAGCTTAGGGGTAGGGGCGGGTGAAGCTTTCTTT
CDR3: CASSLGVGAGEAFF